These 14 T cell receptor beta chains share one sample of origin, sequenced in a study of T-cell memory formation after mild COVID-19. One entry per CDR3 protein results from TCRdb running MiXCR on the 5' RACE reads. The profile shows roughly 480,000 distinct CDR3 sequences, roughly 23% of them singletons. Sequencing was carried out using PBMCs or a T cell subset sorted from them (not recorded which). The source of these receptors is an adult woman who had mild COVID-19 (a few samples of this study predate the infection). Cell type and time point are not known.

This clonotype was found a few times. The gene calls are TRBV5-5 and TRBJ2-7; 13 bases line up with TRBD2. Unmatched junction bases numbered 4, after V lost 0 bases and J lost 4 bases. The CDR3 contains 16 residues. Germline lookup yields CDR1 SGHKS and CDR2 YYEKEE (reference sequence). CDR3 sequence: CASSLEGLAGVYEQYF. CDR3 sequence (DNA): TGTGCCAGCAGCTTGGAAGGACTAGCGGGAGTATACGAGCAGTACTTC. Supplemented by reference TRBV5-5 and TRBJ2-7, the full variable domain reads DAGVTQSPTHLIKTRGQQVTLRCSPISGHKSVSWYQQVLGQGPQFIFQYYEKEERGRGNFPDRFSARQFPNYSSELNVNALLLGDSALYLCASSLEGLAGVYEQYFGPGTRLTVT.

This clonotype was seen only a few times. The V call is TRBV28, the J call TRBJ1-3; 7 bases fit TRBD1. CDR3 length equals 15 residues. J gave up 0 bases and V 7 bases, and 6 bases lay outside the gene matches. CDR1 is MDHEN, CDR2 SYDVKM, per germline. CDR3 amino acids: CASNLGQISGNTIYF. The CDR3 DNA reads as TGTGCCAGCAATCTGGGACAGATCTCTGGAAACACCATATATTTT.

The genes are TRBV12-3 or TRBV12-4 and TRBJ1-5; a weak D match, TRBD1 (5 bases). V was clipped by 6 bases and J by 1 base, with 19 bases between them. The CDR3 runs to 17 residues. CDR3 DNA sequence: TGTGCCAGCAGACGTGTATTTGGGGCGTCGAGCAATCAGCCCCAGCATTTT. It translates to CASRRVFGASSNQPQHF.

In its sample, this clonotype was seen a few times. The rearrangement joins TRBV14 to TRBJ2-2, with TRBD1 matching 9 bases. With 4 bases clipped from V and 7 bases from J, the junction kept 16 bases outside the gene matches. The CDR3 runs to 18 residues. Germline values: CDR1 SGHDN, CDR2 FVKESK. CDR3 sequence reads: CASSRSSLGQGRSGELFF. CDR3 sequence (DNA): TGTGCCAGCAGCCGCAGTTCTTTGGGACAGGGAAGGAGCGGGGAGCTGTTTTTT.

The gene calls are TRBV5-1 and TRBJ2-7; possibly TRBD2 for D (5 bases). The CDR3 runs 16 residues. Trimming shortened V by 4 bases and J by 0 bases, and 17 bases separated the two germline ends. Germline V lookup: CDR1 SGHRS, CDR2 YFSETQ. The CDR3 reads CASSPGGIPGSYEQYF. The DNA of the CDR3 is TGCGCCAGCAGCCCCGGAGGTATACCTGGCTCCTACGAGCAGTACTTC.

The V gene is TRBV16, the J gene TRBJ2-1, with a possible D match to TRBD1 (5 bases). V gave up 0 bases and J gave up 4 bases, with 7 bases separating them. CDR3 length: 14 amino acids. Germline loops: CDR1 KGHSY, CDR2 FQNENV. The CDR3 DNA follows: TGTGCCAGCAGCCAATCTAGGGGTTACAATGAGCAGTTCTTC. Its translation is CASSQSRGYNEQFF.

This clonotype was counted only a few times. This rearrangement joins TRBV13 to TRBJ2-1, with TRBD2 matching 14 bases. The trim removed 4 bases at V and 7 bases at J, leaving 15 bases unmatched. The CDR3 runs to 19 residues. The germline V gene has CDR1 PRHDT and CDR2 FYEKMQ (reference sequence). The CDR3 region has the DNA TGTGCCAGCAGCTCCCCCGCCTCCGGGACTAGCGGGAGAAGGAATGAGCAGTTCTTC. This translates into CASSSPASGTSGRRNEQFF.

This clonotype has only a few counts. This chain connects TRBV6-2 or TRBV6-3 to TRBJ2-2, with D uncertain. V was shortened by 7 bases and J by 8 bases, with 17 bases between the two germline ends. There are 14 residues in the CDR3. Germline CDR1 and CDR2: MNHEY and SVGEGT. The CDR3 DNA sequence: TGTGCCAGCACCAAACTAACGTCGTCGGGGGAGCTGTTTTTT. Translated: CASTKLTSSGELFF.

The genes are TRBV6-5 and TRBJ2-1; TRBD1 aligns across 9 bases. V lost 7 bases to trimming and J lost 9 bases; unmatched junction nucleotides: 10. This CDR3 region has 14 residues. CDR1 and CDR2 from the germline V gene are MNHEY and SVGAGI. The CDR3 spells CASTPGQGNGEQFF. The CDR3 DNA reads TGTGCCAGCACGCCGGGACAGGGTAACGGTGAGCAGTTCTTC.

The chain has TRBV20-1 and TRBJ2-1, with D tentatively TRBD2 (6 bases). The V end was cut by 1 base, the J end by 4 bases, with 14 bases between. Germline CDR1 DFQATT, CDR2 SNEGSKA (reference sequence). The CDR3 covers 15 residues. The CDR3 reads CSARVGGGRYNEQFF. The CDR3 nucleotides read TGCAGTGCTAGAGTAGGAGGTGGGAGGTACAATGAGCAGTTCTTC.

The chain recombines TRBV18 with TRBJ1-1, with 7 bases lining up with TRBD1. The CDR3 runs to 15 residues. The germline CDR1 and CDR2 sequences are KGHSH and LQKENI. The V segment lost 2 bases and the J segment 5 bases; nucleotides outside the gene matches: 8. The CDR3 nucleotides read TGTGCCAGCTCACCATTACAGGGGAGAGAGACTGAAGCTTTCTTT. Protein sequence: CASSPLQGRETEAFF.

The gene calls are TRBV27 and TRBJ2-7; 10 positions agree with TRBD1. The V and J ends lost 5 bases and 2 bases, in that order; junction bases with no gene match: 6. CDR1 and CDR2 (germline): MNHEY, SMNVEV (reference sequence). The CDR3 spans 15 residues. CDR3 in DNA: TGTGCCAGCAGTGGGACCGGGACAGGGGCCTACGAGCAGTACTTC. Protein: CASSGTGTGAYEQYF.

This clonotype was recorded a few times. This rearrangement joins TRBV7-3 to TRBJ2-2; D gene uncertain. There are 16 residues in the CDR3. Trimming removed 5 bases from V and 3 bases from J, with 16 bases in between. From germline, CDR1 is SGHTA and CDR2 FQGTGA. CDR3 sequence (DNA): TGTGCCAGCAGCACGACCGGGCCCTTGGACACCGGGGAGCTGTTTTTT. This codes for CASSTTGPLDTGELFF.

The rearrangement links TRBV20-1 to TRBJ2-7, with 9 bases matching TRBD2. Per germline, CDR1 DFQATT and CDR2 SNEGSKA (reference sequence). With V trimmed by 1 base and J by 2 bases, 6 bases remained unmatched. The CDR3 is 15 residues long. The DNA for the CDR3 is TGCAGTGCTAGAGTCCCAGCGGGAGGCGCCTACGAGCAGTACTTC. This gives the protein CSARVPAGGAYEQYF.